The 28 T cell receptor beta chains reported below all come from one sample, sequenced in a study of T cell repertoires in cytomegalovirus infection. These receptors are not linked to any known antigen. A single record per CDR3 protein comes from TCRdb applying MiXCR to the reads. The sample carries roughly 990,000 distinct CDR3 sequences, less than 35% recorded once. The sequencing used cultured CD8+ T cells from PBMCs, collected from culture after CMV antigen stimulation. These receptors originate from a human donor in good health (CMV status not recorded). Some clones in this sample may be carry-over from other donors' samples.

Concerning this clonotype itself: A junction end diverges from the germline sequence, so it may reflect a read error. The V call is TRBV6-2 or TRBV6-3, the J call TRBJ2-2; D is undetermined. Per the germline V gene, CDR1 is MNHEY and CDR2 is SVGEGT. This CDR3 has 16 amino acids. The CDR3 DNA sequence: TGTGCCAGCGGTTATCAGGTGTCCGGGAACACCGGGGAGCTGTTTTTT. Translating it yields CASGYQVSGNTGELFF.

This clonotype was picked up many times. V gene TRBV7-8 combines with J gene TRBJ2-1; D may correspond to TRBD1 or TRBD2 (5 bases each). Germline CDR1 and CDR2: SGHVS and FQNEAQ. Trimming pared 2 bases from V and 9 bases from J, leaving 14 bases between. The CDR3 runs to 14 residues. CDR3 in DNA: TGTGCCAGCAGCTTAATGCCCGGGACCGGTGAGCAGTTCTTC. It codes for CASSLMPGTGEQFF.

The chain combines TRBV10-2 with TRBJ1-2; D is undetermined. The germline gives CDR1 WSHSY, CDR2 SAAADI. Trimming stripped 2 bases from V and 0 bases from J, with 10 bases between. The CDR3 has 15 residues. The CDR3 protein is CASSESSLANYGYTF. The CDR3 DNA sequence: TGCGCCAGCAGTGAGAGTTCCCTAGCTAACTATGGCTACACCTTC.

V gene TRBV6-6 combines with J gene TRBJ2-7; D may be TRBD2 (7 bases). The germline gives CDR1 MNHNY, CDR2 SVGAGI (reference sequence). V shed 2 bases and J shed 6 bases, with 11 bases lying between them. The CDR3 spans 13 residues. The CDR3 sequence is CASSYGGGGEQYF. The CDR3 coding sequence is TGTGCCAGCAGTTACGGGGGGGGCGGCGAGCAGTACTTC.

This clonotype showed up just a few times. The J gene is TRBJ1-3, the V gene TRBV3-1, with D unresolved. Germline V gene sequence: CDR1 LGHDT, CDR2 YNNKEL (reference sequence). Trimming left V 0 bases short and J 7 bases short, with 7 bases between. The CDR3 is 13 amino acids. CDR3: CASSQDIPNTIYF. The CDR3 DNA sequence: TGTGCCAGCAGCCAAGATATCCCGAACACCATATATTTT.

With regard to this clonotype: A read error may account for a junction end that differs from germline. V gene TRBV4-1 combines with J gene TRBJ2-2; D is uncertain. CDR3 length: 15 amino acids. Germline V gene data show CDR1 as MGHRA and CDR2 as YSYEKL. CDR3: CTSSQGVGGTGELFF. The CDR3 DNA follows: TGCACCAGCAGCCAAGGAGTGGGCGGCACCGGGGAGCTGTTTTTT.

In this sample, this clonotype turned up a few times. V is TRBV11-2 and J is TRBJ2-3; 8 nucleotides align to TRBD2. After removal of 1 base from V and 1 base from J, the junction contained 4 bases not matched to a gene. The CDR3 length is 16 residues. CDR1 SGHAT and CDR2 FQNNGV come from the germline V gene. This chain's CDR3 is CASSLAPAGGTDTQYF. The DNA for the CDR3 is TGTGCCAGCAGCTTAGCGCCAGCGGGGGGCACAGATACGCAGTATTTT.

This clonotype has at least ten counts. The V and J genes are TRBV6-1 and TRBJ1-1; D remains ambiguous. This CDR3 contains 17 residues. In germline, CDR1 is MNHNS, CDR2 SASEGT. V lost 6 bases to trimming and J lost 1 base, with 21 bases between them. In DNA, the CDR3 is TGTGCCAGCAGACTTATCGGGGAAAGGGTGACGAACACTGAAGCTTTCTTT. Translated: CASRLIGERVTNTEAFF.

This clonotype showed up just a few times. The rearrangement uses TRBV12-3 or TRBV12-4 and TRBJ1-5, with TRBD1 matching 9 bases. CDR3 size: 16 residues. J lost 1 base, V lost 7 bases, and 8 bases had no gene match. The CDR3 nucleotides are TGTGCCAGCAACCACAGGGGGCAAGGAAGCAATCAGCCCCAGCATTTT. This sequence encodes CASNHRGQGSNQPQHF.

The chain recombines TRBV12-3 or TRBV12-4 with TRBJ1-1; D possibly corresponds to TRBD1 (5 bases). With 7 bases removed from V and 10 bases from J, the gap between germline ends came to 13 bases. The CDR3 consists of 11 residues. The CDR3 DNA sequence: TGTGCCAGCACCCTGGTGGGGGGAGCTTTCTTT. Protein sequence: CASTLVGGAFF.

The chain recombines TRBV4-1 with TRBJ2-1; 10 nucleotides match TRBD2. Germline CDR1 is MGHRA and CDR2 is YSYEKL. With V trimmed by 1 base and J by 8 bases, 8 bases remained unmatched. CDR3 length equals 16 residues. CDR3: CASSQGGAGGWYEQFF. The DNA of the CDR3 is TGCGCCAGCAGCCAAGGGGGAGCGGGGGGGTGGTATGAGCAGTTCTTC.

The chain recombines TRBV11-2 with TRBJ2-7; the match to TRBD2 covers 10 bases. After removal of 4 bases from V and 2 bases from J, the junction contained 2 bases not matched to a gene. CDR1 and CDR2 from the germline V gene are SGHAT and FQNNGV. The CDR3 covers 14 residues. CDR3 amino acids: CASSSSGGPYEQYV. Written as DNA, the CDR3 is TGTGCCAGCAGCTCTAGCGGGGGACCCTACGAGCAGTACGTC.

The rearrangement uses TRBV27 and TRBJ2-1; tentatively, D is TRBD1 (6 bases). V was trimmed by 6 bases and J by 6 bases, leaving 21 bases between them. CDR1 and CDR2 from the germline V gene are MNHEY and SMNVEV (reference sequence). There are 16 residues in the CDR3. DNA of the CDR3: TGTGCCAGCAGCCCCTATGGGGGCGCTATGATCAATGAGCAGTTCTTC. Translated: CASSPYGGAMINEQFF.

In the case of this clonotype: The junction departs from the called germline gene at one end, perhaps through a read error. The CDR3 reads CANSSVVPDTTHDEKLFF. CDR3 DNA sequence: TGTGCCAACAGTTCCGTCGTCCCTGACACTACGCACGATGAAAAACTGTTTTTT. The V gene is TRBV28, the J gene TRBJ1-4, with D hard to call. Germline loops: CDR1 MDHEN, CDR2 SYDVKM. The CDR3 runs 18 residues.

This clonotype was seen a handful of times. The J gene is TRBJ1-2, the V gene TRBV7-9, with D possibly TRBD1 on 5 matching bases. Trimming pared 5 bases from V and 6 bases from J, leaving 19 bases between. This CDR3 region has 15 residues. The germline CDR1 and CDR2 sequences are SEHNR and FQNEAQ (reference sequence). This CDR3 is CASSLRQIPGDGYTF. Here the CDR3 DNA reads TGTGCCAGCAGCCTCCGACAGATCCCGGGGGATGGCTACACCTTC.

This clonotype was counted between two and nine times. This chain links TRBV7-9 with TRBJ1-5, with D uncertain. Trimming shortened V by 6 bases and J by 5 bases, and 11 bases separated the two germline ends. The CDR3 has 13 amino acids. The V gene's germline CDR1 is SEHNR and CDR2 FQNEAQ (reference sequence). The CDR3, as DNA: TGTGCCAGCAGTCCCAAACTCGATCAGCCCCAGCATTTT. Its protein product is CASSPKLDQPQHF.

This clonotype was seen only a few times. The chain employs TRBV7-3 and TRBJ1-1, with D maybe TRBD1 (5 bases). The CDR3 is made up of 13 amino acids. V was pared by 2 bases and J by 6 bases, with 10 bases between. Germline CDR1 and CDR2: SGHTA and FQGTGA. The CDR3 here is CASSLGGIAEAFF. The DNA of the CDR3 is TGTGCCAGCAGCTTAGGGGGGATTGCTGAAGCTTTCTTT.

The chain recombines TRBV24-1 with TRBJ2-2, with D perhaps TRBD1 or TRBD2 (5 bases each). This CDR3 is built from 13 residues. V lost 3 bases and J 10 bases, leaving 11 bases between the germline ends. Germline V CDR1 and CDR2: KGHDR, SFDVKD. The CDR3: CATSDPGTQELFF. CDR3 coding DNA: TGTGCCACCAGTGATCCCGGGACCCAGGAGCTGTTTTTT.

The chain employs TRBV7-9 and TRBJ2-5, with D tentatively TRBD1 (5 bases). V shed 5 bases and J shed 5 bases, with 18 bases lying between them. Germline values: CDR1 SEHNR, CDR2 FQNEAQ (reference sequence). CDR3 length: 15 residues. CDR3: CASSQPARRGETQYF. CDR3 DNA sequence: TGTGCCAGCAGCCAACCAGCCCGAAGGGGCGAGACCCAGTACTTC. The variable domain in full, completed from reference TRBV7-9 and TRBJ2-5, reads DTGVSQNPRHKITKRGQNVTFRCDPISEHNRLYWYRQTLGQGPEFLTYFQNEAQLEKSRLLSDRFSAERPKGSFSTLEIQRTEQGDSAMYLCASSQPARRGETQYFGPGTRLLVL.

A few counts support this clonotype. The chain employs TRBV3-1 and TRBJ2-7, with unresolved D. Germline values: CDR1 LGHDT, CDR2 YNNKEL (reference sequence). Trimming stripped 1 base from V and 2 bases from J, with 6 bases between. The CDR3 covers 13 residues. The CDR3 DNA follows: TGTGCCAGCAGCCAAGGAACAACCTACGAGCAGTACTTC. It codes for CASSQGTTYEQYF.

In its sample, this clonotype was seen a few times. The chain recombines TRBV28 with TRBJ2-1, with D perhaps TRBD1 (7 bases). The CDR3 extends over 15 amino acids. Deletions cut 3 bases from V and 9 bases from J, with 18 bases between. Germline CDR1 is MDHEN and CDR2 is SYDVKM. The chain's CDR3 is CASSLQGGPQGEQFF. CDR3 DNA: TGTGCCAGCAGTTTGCAGGGGGGCCCCCAAGGTGAGCAGTTCTTC.

The chain is built from TRBV7-6 and TRBJ1-2; possible D gene TRBD1, 5 bases. This CDR3 spans 15 amino acids. The ends were cut back, 10 bases at V and 8 bases at J, with 26 bases in the middle. Germline V gives CDR1 SGHVS, CDR2 FNYEAQ. This CDR3 reads CAIKPGPTALGGYTF. As DNA, the CDR3 is TGTGCCATCAAACCGGGACCCACCGCTTTAGGGGGCTACACCTTC.

V and J are TRBV5-1 and TRBJ2-5; D gene uncertain. The CDR3 has 14 amino acids. Trimming shortened V by 1 base and J by 4 bases, and 11 bases separated the two germline ends. Per germline, CDR1 SGHRS and CDR2 YFSETQ. CDR3 sequence: CASSLNVGLETQYF. CDR3 sequence (DNA): TGCGCCAGCAGCTTGAATGTCGGGCTAGAGACCCAGTACTTC.

This clonotype has only a few counts. The rearrangement links TRBV19 to TRBJ1-2, with TRBD1 matching over 8 bases. J lost 4 bases, V lost 4 bases, and 2 bases had no gene match. This CDR3 contains 13 residues. From germline, CDR1 is LNHDA and CDR2 SQIVND (reference sequence). This chain's CDR3 is CASSKGQVYGYTF. CDR3 sequence (DNA): TGTGCCAGTAGTAAGGGACAGGTCTATGGCTACACCTTC.

This sequence joins TRBV19 and TRBJ1-5; maybe TRBD1 (6 bases). With 1 base removed from V and 4 bases from J, the gap between germline ends came to 11 bases. The germline V gene encodes CDR1 LNHDA and CDR2 SQIVND (reference sequence). The CDR3 has 15 residues. The CDR3 loop is CASSIVRDINQPQHF. CDR3 DNA sequence: TGTGCCAGTAGTATAGTAAGGGACATAAATCAGCCCCAGCATTTT.

Notes on this clonotype: This could be a read error, since a much larger clone is one nucleotide away. The V gene is TRBV6-2 or TRBV6-3, the J gene TRBJ1-5; D is undetermined. The CDR3 is 14 amino acids. Trimming shortened V by 2 bases and J by 0 bases, and 5 bases separated the two germline ends. Germline values: CDR1 MNHEY, CDR2 SVGEGT. This CDR3 reads CASSYRTSNQPQHF. CDR3 bases: TGTGCCAGCAGTTACCGGACTAGCAATCAGCCCCAGCATTTT.

V is TRBV27 and J is TRBJ1-4; a possible D gene is TRBD1 (5 bases). V was shortened by 0 bases and J by 7 bases, with 9 bases between the two germline ends. CDR3 length: 14 residues. Germline lookup yields CDR1 MNHEY and CDR2 SMNVEV (reference sequence). The CDR3 region has the DNA TGTGCCAGCAGTTTATCGAGGAGGGGTGAAAAACTGTTTTTT. It specifies CASSLSRRGEKLFF.

The chain couples TRBV2 to TRBJ2-7; D remains ambiguous. The germline CDR1 and CDR2 sequences are SNHLY and FYNNEI. Deletions cut 6 bases from V and 7 bases from J, with 16 bases between. The CDR3 has 13 amino acids. DNA for the CDR3: TGTGCCAGCAGCCCCGAATCCGTGCGGGAGCAGTACGTC. Protein product: CASSPESVREQYV.